The T cell receptor beta chain under discussion was sequenced for a study of shared clonotypes between healthy human individuals. Study-wide findings and caveats: Compared with memory subsets, naive subsets generally had larger estimated richness.

In regard to this clone: The antigen is not known.

CDR1 is SEHNR and CDR2 is FQNEAQ in the germline V gene (reference sequence). The trim removed 3 bases at V and 2 bases at J, leaving 4 bases unmatched. The CDR3 totals 15 residues. The method was immunoSEQ multiplex PCR; TCRdb's version includes in-frame clones alone and lacks a portion of them. This table holds under 750,000 clones, 72% found once. The chain joins TRBV7-9 to TRBJ2-5; 9 nucleotides agree with TRBD1. This TCR was recovered from a woman aged 30 to 39 in good health. Material: memory CD4+ T cells sorted from blood. As to subset: CD45RA-negative fraction. The CDR3 loop is CASSFPDRGQETQYF. The CDR3 coding sequence is TGTGCCAGCAGCTTTCCGGACAGGGGACAAGAGACCCAGTACTTC.